The present TCR beta chain was sequenced within a study of T cell changes during pregnancy in multiple sclerosis. TCRdb's copy holds only in-frame clones and misses some; the assay was immunoSEQ multiplex PCR. The table shows under 45,000 clones, with 90% to 95% occurring only once. Per the germline V gene, CDR1 is SGHRS and CDR2 is YFSETQ. The CDR3 extends over 13 amino acids. Trimming stripped 0 bases from V and 2 bases from J, with 2 bases between. The material was CD4+ T cells from peripheral blood mononuclear cells, obtained in the third trimester of pregnancy. This TCR was sampled from a female donor with multiple sclerosis, enrolled in a pregnancy study. The chain joins TRBV5-1 to TRBJ2-2; no clear D gene. CDR3 protein: CASSLANTGELFF. The CDR3 DNA reads TGCGCCAGCAGCTTGGCAAACACCGGGGAGCTGTTTTTT.